Listed here are 7 T cell receptor beta chains from one sample, sequenced in a study of shared clonotypes between healthy human individuals. Assay: immunoSEQ multiplex PCR; the TCRdb copy retains only in-frame clones and omits some. The sample contains roughly 2.1 million clones, roughly 91% of which appear only once. The naive CD8 subset, CD45RO-negative cells positively selected for CCR7, excluded terminally differentiated effector memory CD45RA+ cells. Sequences were obtained from naive CD8+ T cells from PBMCs. The receptors come from a man aged 18 to 35 in good health. Some clones in this sample may be carry-over from other donors' samples.

In regard to this clone: The junction and the germline gene differ at one end; a read error may be behind it. V and J are TRBV7-9 and TRBJ2-3; D is unclear. Per germline, CDR1 SEHNR and CDR2 FQNEAQ (reference sequence). The CDR3 spans 10 residues. CDR3 nucleotides: TGTGCCACCAGCACAGATACGCAGTATTTT. Protein sequence: CATSTDTQYF.

The chain is built from TRBV27 and TRBJ2-7; D remains ambiguous. Per germline, CDR1 MNHEY and CDR2 SMNVEV (reference sequence). The CDR3 has 13 residues. The V end was cut by 3 bases, the J end by 11 bases, with 17 bases between. CDR3 DNA: TGTGCCAGCAGTTTTAACCCTTGGGCGGAGAAGTACTTC. This encodes CASSFNPWAEKYF.

V and J are TRBV7-9 and TRBJ2-7; perhaps TRBD2 as D (5 bases). Trimming pared 5 bases from V and 2 bases from J, leaving 10 bases between. The germline CDR1 and CDR2 sequences are SEHNR and FQNEAQ (reference sequence). CDR3 length: 13 amino acids. In DNA, the CDR3 is TGTGCCAGCAGCGTACCGGGGACCTACGAGCAGTACTTC. Translation: CASSVPGTYEQYF.

The rearrangement joins TRBV28 to TRBJ2-5; D is unclear. CDR1 is MDHEN, CDR2 SYDVKM, per germline. The ends were cut back, 2 bases at V and 2 bases at J, with 9 bases in the middle. The CDR3 spans 14 residues. The CDR3 region is CASSLRADQETQYF. The CDR3 region has the DNA TGTGCCAGCAGTTTAAGGGCGGATCAAGAGACCCAGTACTTC.

V gene TRBV28 combines with J gene TRBJ2-7; D unclear. V was shortened by 2 bases and J by 2 bases, with 10 bases between the two germline ends. This CDR3 has 14 residues. Looked up from germline, CDR1 is MDHEN and CDR2 is SYDVKM. CDR3 in amino acids: CASSLAIGTYEQYF. DNA for the CDR3: TGTGCCAGCAGTTTAGCCATAGGAACCTACGAGCAGTACTTC.

V and J are TRBV11-1 and TRBJ2-7; D remains ambiguous. V was cut by 5 bases and J by 0 bases, with 11 bases left in between. The length of the CDR3 is 14 residues. CDR1 is SGHAT, CDR2 FQDESV, per germline (reference sequence). The CDR3 DNA is TGTGCCAGCAGCCCGTTGGTCGGCTCCTACGAGCAGTACTTC. It encodes CASSPLVGSYEQYF. The whole variable domain, filled in from reference TRBV11-1 and TRBJ2-7, reads EAEVAQSPRYKITEKSQAVAFWCDPISGHATLYWYRQILGQGPELLVQFQDESVVDDSQLPKDRFSAERLKGVDSTLKIQPAELGDSAMYLCASSPLVGSYEQYFGPGTRLTVT.

The rearrangement joins TRBV27 to TRBJ2-3, with 7 bases identical to TRBD2. The germline V gene encodes CDR1 MNHEY and CDR2 SMNVEV (reference sequence). CDR3 length: 16 residues. V shed 3 bases, J shed 0 bases, and the junction held 6 bases outside the gene matches. In DNA, the CDR3 is TGTGCCAGCAGTTTTCTTTGGGAGGGAAGCACAGATACGCAGTATTTT. Translation: CASSFLWEGSTDTQYF.